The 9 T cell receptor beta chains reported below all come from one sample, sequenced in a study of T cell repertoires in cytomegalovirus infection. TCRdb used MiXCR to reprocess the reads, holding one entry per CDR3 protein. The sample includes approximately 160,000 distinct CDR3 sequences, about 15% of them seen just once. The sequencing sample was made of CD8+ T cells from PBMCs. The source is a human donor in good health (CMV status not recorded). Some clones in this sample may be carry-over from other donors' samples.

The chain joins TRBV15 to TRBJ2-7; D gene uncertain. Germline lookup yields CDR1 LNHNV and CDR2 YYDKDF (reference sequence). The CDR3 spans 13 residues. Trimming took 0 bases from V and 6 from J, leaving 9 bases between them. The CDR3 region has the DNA TGTGCCACCAGCAGAGACGCCATTCGCGAGCAGTACTTC. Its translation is CATSRDAIREQYF.

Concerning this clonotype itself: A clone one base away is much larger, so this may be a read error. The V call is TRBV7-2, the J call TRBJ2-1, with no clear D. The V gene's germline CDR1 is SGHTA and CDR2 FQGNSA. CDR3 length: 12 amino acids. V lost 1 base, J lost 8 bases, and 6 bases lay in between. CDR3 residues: CASSLGWDEQFF. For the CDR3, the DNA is TGTGCCAGCAGCTTAGGGTGGGATGAGCAGTTCTTC.

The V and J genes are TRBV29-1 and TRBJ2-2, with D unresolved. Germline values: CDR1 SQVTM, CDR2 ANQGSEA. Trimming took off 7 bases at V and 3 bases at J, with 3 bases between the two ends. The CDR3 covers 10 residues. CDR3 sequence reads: CSAYTGELFF. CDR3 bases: TGCAGCGCCTACACCGGGGAGCTGTTTTTT.

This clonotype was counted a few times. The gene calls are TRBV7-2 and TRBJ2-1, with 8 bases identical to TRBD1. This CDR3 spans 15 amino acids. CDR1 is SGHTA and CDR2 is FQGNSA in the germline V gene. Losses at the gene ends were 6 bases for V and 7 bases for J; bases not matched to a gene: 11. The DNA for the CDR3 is TGTGCCAGCAGTCCCCCCTCGGACAGGGCAAATGAGCAGTTCTTC. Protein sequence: CASSPPSDRANEQFF. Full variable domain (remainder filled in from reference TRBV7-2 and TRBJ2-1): GAGVSQSPSNKVTEKGKDVELRCDPISGHTALYWYRQSLGQGLEFLIYFQGNSAPDKSGLPSDRFSAERTGGSVSTLTIQRTQQEDSAVYLCASSPPSDRANEQFFGPGTRLTVL.

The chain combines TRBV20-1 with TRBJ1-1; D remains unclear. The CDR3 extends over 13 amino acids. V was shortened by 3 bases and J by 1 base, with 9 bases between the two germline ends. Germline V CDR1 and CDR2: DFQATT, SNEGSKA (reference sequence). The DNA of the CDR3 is TGCAGTGCTAGCCCTGTGGGGAACACTGAAGCTTTCTTT. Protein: CSASPVGNTEAFF.

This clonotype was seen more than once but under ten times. This chain's CDR3 is CSAFSESYNEQFF. CDR3 nucleotide sequence: TGCAGTGCTTTTAGTGAGTCCTACAATGAGCAGTTCTTC. J is TRBJ2-1 and V is TRBV20-1; no clear D. Germline CDR1 DFQATT, CDR2 SNEGSKA (reference sequence). This CDR3 spans 13 amino acids. The V end was cut by 5 bases, the J end by 1 base, with 9 bases between.

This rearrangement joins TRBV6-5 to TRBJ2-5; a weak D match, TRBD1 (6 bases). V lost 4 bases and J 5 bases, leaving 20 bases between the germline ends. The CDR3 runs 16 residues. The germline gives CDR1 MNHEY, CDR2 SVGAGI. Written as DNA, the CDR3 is TGTGCCAGCAGTTTCTCTTCCCCAGGGGAGTGGGAGACCCAGTACTTC. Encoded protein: CASSFSSPGEWETQYF.

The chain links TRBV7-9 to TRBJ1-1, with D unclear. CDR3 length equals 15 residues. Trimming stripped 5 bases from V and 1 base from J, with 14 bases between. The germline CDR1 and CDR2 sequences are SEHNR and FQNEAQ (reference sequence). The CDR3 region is CASSPWAGPNTEAFF. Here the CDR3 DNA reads TGTGCCAGCAGCCCCTGGGCCGGGCCGAACACTGAAGCTTTCTTT.

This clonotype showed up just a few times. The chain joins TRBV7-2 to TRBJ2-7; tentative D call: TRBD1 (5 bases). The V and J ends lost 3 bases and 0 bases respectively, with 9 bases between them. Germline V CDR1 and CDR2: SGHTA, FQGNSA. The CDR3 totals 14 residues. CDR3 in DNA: TGTGCCAGCAGCTTTGAGGACACCTCCTACGAGCAGTACTTC. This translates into CASSFEDTSYEQYF.